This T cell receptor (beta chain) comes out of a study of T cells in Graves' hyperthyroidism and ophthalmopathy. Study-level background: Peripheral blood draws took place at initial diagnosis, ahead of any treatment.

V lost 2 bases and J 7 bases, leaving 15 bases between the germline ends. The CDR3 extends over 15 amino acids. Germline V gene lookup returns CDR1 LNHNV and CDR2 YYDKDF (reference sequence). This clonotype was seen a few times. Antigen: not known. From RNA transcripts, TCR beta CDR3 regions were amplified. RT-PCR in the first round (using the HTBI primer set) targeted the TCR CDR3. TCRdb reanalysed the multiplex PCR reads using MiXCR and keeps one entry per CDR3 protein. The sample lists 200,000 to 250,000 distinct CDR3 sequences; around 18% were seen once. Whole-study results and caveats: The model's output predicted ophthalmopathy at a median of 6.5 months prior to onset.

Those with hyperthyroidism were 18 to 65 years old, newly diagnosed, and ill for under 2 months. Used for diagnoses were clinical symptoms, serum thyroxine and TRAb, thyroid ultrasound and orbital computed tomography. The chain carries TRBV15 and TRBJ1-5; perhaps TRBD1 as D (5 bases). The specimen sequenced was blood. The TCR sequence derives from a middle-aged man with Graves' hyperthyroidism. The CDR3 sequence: CATSRSYDRQQPQHF. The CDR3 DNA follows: TGTGCCACCAGCAGAAGTTACGACAGACAACAGCCCCAGCATTTT.